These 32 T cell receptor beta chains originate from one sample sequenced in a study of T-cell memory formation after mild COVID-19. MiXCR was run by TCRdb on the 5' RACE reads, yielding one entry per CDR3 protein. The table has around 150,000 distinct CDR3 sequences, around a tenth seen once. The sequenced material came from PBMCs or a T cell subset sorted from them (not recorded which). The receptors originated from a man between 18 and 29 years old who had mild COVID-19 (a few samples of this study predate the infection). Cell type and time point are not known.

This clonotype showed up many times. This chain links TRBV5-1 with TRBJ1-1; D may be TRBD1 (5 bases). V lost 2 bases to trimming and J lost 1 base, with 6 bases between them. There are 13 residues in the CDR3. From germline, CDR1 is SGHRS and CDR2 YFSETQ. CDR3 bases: TGCGCCAGCAGCTTACAGGCGAACACTGAAGCTTTCTTT. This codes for CASSLQANTEAFF.

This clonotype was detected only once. CDR3 loop: CASSRGRGGDEQYF. The DNA for the CDR3 is TGTGCCAGCAGCCGAGGGAGGGGCGGCGACGAGCAGTACTTC. The chain links TRBV11-3 to TRBJ2-7, with TRBD2 matching 7 bases. Germline V gene data show CDR1 as SGHNT and CDR2 as YENEEA. V was clipped by 5 bases and J by 5 bases; unmatched bases: 9. This CDR3 has 14 residues.

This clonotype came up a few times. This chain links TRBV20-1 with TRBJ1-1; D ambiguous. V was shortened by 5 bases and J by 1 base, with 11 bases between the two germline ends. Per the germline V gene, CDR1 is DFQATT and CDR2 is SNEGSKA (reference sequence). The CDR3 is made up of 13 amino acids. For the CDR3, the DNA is TGCAGTGCTGCCCCGACGAAGAACACTGAAGCTTTCTTT. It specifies CSAAPTKNTEAFF.

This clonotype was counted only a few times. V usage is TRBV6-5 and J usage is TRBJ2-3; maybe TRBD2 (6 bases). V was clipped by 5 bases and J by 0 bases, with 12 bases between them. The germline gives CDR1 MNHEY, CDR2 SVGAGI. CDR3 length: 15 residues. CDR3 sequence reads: CASSATGTSTDTQYF. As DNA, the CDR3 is TGTGCCAGCAGTGCGACCGGGACTAGCACAGATACGCAGTATTTT.

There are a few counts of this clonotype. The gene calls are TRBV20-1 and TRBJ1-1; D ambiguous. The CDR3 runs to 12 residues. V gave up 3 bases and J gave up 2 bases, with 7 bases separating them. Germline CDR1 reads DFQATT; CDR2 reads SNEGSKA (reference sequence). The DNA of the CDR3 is TGCAGTGCTAGGTACGGAAACACTGAAGCTTTCTTT. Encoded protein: CSARYGNTEAFF.

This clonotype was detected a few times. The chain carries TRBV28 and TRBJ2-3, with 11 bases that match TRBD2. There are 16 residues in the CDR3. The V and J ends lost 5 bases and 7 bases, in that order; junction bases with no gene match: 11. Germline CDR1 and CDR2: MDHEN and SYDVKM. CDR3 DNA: TGTGCCAGCAGTCCTCCTATAGCGGGGGGGCGTCATACGCAGTATTTT. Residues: CASSPPIAGGRHTQYF.

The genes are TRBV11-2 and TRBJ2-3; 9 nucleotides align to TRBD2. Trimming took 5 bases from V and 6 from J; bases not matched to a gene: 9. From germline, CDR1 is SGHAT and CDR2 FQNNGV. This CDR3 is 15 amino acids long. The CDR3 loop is CASSTRGGAWDTQYF. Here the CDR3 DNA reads TGTGCCAGCAGCACACGCGGGGGGGCCTGGGATACGCAGTATTTT.

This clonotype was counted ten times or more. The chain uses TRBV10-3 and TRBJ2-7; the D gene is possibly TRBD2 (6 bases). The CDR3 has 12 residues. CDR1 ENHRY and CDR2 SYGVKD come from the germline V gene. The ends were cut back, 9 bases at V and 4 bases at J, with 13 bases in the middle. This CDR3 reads CAISAGSYEQYV. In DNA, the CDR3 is TGTGCCATTAGCGCGGGGTCATACGAGCAGTACGTC.

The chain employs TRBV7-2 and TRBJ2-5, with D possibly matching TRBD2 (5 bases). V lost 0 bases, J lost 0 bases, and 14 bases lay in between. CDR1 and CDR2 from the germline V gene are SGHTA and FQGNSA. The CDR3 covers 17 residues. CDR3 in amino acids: CASSLALGGSYQETQYF. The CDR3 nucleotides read TGTGCCAGCAGCTTAGCGCTCGGCGGGTCGTACCAAGAGACCCAGTACTTC.

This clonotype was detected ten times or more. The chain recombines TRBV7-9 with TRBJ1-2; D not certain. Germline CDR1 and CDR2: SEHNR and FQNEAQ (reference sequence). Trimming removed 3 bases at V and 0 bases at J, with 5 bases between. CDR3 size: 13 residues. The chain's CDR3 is CASSFAANYGYTF. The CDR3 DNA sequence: TGTGCCAGCAGCTTCGCCGCTAACTATGGCTACACCTTC. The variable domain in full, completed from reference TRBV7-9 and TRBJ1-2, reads DTGVSQNPRHKITKRGQNVTFRCDPISEHNRLYWYRQTLGQGPEFLTYFQNEAQLEKSRLLSDRFSAERPKGSFSTLEIQRTEQGDSAMYLCASSFAANYGYTFGSGTRLTVV.

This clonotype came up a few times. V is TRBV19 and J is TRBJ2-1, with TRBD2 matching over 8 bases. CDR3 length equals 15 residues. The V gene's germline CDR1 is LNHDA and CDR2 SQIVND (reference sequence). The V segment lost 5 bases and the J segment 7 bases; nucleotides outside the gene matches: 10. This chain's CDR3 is CASSGGGPRRNEQFF. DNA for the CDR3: TGTGCCAGTAGTGGCGGGGGGCCTAGAAGGAATGAGCAGTTCTTC.

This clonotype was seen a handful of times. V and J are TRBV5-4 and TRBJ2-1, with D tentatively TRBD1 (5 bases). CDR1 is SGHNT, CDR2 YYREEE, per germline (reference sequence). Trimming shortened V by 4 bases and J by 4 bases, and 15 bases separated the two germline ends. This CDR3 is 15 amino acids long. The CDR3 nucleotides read TGTGCCAGCAGCCCCCCCCAGGGCCTGTACAATGAGCAGTTCTTC. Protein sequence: CASSPPQGLYNEQFF. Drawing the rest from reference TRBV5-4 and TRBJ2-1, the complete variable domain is ETGVTQSPTHLIKTRGQQVTLRCSSQSGHNTVSWYQQALGQGPQFIFQYYREEENGRGNFPPRFSGLQFPNYSSELNVNALELDDSALYLCASSPPQGLYNEQFFGPGTRLTVL.

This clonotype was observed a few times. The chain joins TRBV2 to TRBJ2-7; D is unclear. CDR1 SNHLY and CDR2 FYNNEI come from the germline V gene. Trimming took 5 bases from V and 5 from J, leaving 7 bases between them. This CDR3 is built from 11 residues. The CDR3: CASSWTDEQYF. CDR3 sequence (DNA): TGTGCCAGCAGTTGGACGGACGAGCAGTACTTC. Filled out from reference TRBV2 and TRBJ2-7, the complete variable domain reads EPEVTQTPSHQVTQMGQEVILRCVPISNHLYFYWYRQILGQKVEFLVSFYNNEISEKSEIFDDQFSVERPDGSNFTLKIRSTKLEDSAMYFCASSWTDEQYFGPGTRLTVT.

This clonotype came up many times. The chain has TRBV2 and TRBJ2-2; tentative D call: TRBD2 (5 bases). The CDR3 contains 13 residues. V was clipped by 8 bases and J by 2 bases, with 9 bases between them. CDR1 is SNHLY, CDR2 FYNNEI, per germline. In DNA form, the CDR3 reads TGTGCCAGCCTTAGACTAAACACCGGGGAGCTGTTTTTT. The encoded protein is CASLRLNTGELFF.

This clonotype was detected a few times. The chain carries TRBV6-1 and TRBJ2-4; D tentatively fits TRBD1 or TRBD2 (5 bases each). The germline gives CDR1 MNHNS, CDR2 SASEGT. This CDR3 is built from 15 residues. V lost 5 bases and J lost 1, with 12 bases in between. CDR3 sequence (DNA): TGTGCCAGCAGTCCGGGGTGGGGGGCCAAAAACATTCAGTACTTC. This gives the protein CASSPGWGAKNIQYF.

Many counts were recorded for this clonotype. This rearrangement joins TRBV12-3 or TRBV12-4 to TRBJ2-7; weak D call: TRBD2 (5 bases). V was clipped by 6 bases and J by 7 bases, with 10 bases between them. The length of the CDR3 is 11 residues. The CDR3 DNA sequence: TGTGCCAGCAGCACAAGGAGGGAGCAGTACTTC. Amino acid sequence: CASSTRREQYF.

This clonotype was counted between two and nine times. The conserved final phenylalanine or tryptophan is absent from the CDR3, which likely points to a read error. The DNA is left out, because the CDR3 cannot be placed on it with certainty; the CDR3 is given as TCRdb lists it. The CDR3 region is CASSLTYGGPD. This chain links TRBV12-3 or TRBV12-4 with TRBJ1-2; the table's D call, TRBD1, has no DNA check behind it. With termini counted, the CDR3 has 11 amino acids.

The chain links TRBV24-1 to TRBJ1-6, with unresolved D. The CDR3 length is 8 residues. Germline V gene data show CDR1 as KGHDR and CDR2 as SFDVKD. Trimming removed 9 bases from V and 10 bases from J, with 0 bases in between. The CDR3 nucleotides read TGTGCCACCTCACCCCTCCACTTT. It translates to CATSPLHF.

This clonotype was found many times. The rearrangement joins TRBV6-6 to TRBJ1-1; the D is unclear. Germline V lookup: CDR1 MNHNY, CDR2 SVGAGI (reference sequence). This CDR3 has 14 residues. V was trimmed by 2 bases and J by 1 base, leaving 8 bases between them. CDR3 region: CASSYLPTNTEAFF. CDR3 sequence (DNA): TGTGCCAGCAGTTACCTCCCCACGAACACTGAAGCTTTCTTT.

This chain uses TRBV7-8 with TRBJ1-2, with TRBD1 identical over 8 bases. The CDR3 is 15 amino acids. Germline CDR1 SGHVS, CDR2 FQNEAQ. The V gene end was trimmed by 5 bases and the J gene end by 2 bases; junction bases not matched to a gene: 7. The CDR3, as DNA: TGTGCCAGCAGCAATAAAGACAGGGGAAACTATGGCTACACCTTC. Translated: CASSNKDRGNYGYTF.

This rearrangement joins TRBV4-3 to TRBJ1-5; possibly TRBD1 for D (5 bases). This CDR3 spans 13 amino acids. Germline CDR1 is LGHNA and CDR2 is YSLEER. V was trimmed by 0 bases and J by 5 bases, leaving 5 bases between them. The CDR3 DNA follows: TGCGCCAGCAGCCAAGAAGGGGATCAGCCCCAGCATTTT. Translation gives CASSQEGDQPQHF.

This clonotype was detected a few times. In DNA, the CDR3 is TGCGCCAGCAGTCTAGACGTCCTCGGCTATGGCTACACCTTC. Amino acid sequence: CASSLDVLGYGYTF. This chain uses TRBV23-1 with TRBJ1-2; D ambiguous. TRBV23-1 belongs to the ORF category, with a function that is uncertain. V was shortened by 4 bases and J by 4 bases, with 13 bases between the two germline ends. CDR3 length: 14 residues.

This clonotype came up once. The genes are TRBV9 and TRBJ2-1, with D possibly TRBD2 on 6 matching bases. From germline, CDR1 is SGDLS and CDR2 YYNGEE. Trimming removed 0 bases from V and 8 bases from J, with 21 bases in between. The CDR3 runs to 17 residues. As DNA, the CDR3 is TGTGCCAGCAGCGTAGTGGGTGGCGGGGCGTCCTCCGATGAGCAGTTCTTC. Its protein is CASSVVGGGASSDEQFF.

The CDR3 DNA reads as TGTGCCAGTCAGGGGGCCGCTGAAGCTTTCTTT. Translation: CASQGAAEAFF. The chain couples TRBV7-9 to TRBJ1-1; the match to TRBD1 covers 8 bases. This CDR3 region has 11 residues. Trimming took 9 bases from V and 6 from J; bases not matched to a gene: 3. Per the germline V gene, CDR1 is SEHNR and CDR2 is FQNEAQ (reference sequence).

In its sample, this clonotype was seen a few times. The CDR3, as DNA: TGTGCCAGCAGCTCGACAGTTAGTTCTGAAGCTTTCTTT. This codes for CASSSTVSSEAFF. The chain employs TRBV11-3 and TRBJ1-1; maybe TRBD1 (5 bases). CDR1 SGHNT and CDR2 YENEEA come from the germline V gene. The V end was cut by 4 bases, the J end by 6 bases, with 12 bases between. The CDR3 runs to 13 residues.

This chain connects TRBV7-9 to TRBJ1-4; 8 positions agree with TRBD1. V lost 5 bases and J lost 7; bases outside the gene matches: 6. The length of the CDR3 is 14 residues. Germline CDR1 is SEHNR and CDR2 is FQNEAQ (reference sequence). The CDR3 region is CASSLGQVSEKLFF. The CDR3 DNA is TGTGCCAGCAGCCTGGGACAGGTTTCTGAAAAACTGTTTTTT.

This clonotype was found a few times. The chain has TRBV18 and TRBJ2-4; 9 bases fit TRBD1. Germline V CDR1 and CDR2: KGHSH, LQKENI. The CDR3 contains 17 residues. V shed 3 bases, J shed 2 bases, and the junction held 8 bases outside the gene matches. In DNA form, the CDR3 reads TGTGCCAGCTCACCCCGCACCGGGACAGGGACCAAAAACATTCAGTACTTC. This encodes CASSPRTGTGTKNIQYF.

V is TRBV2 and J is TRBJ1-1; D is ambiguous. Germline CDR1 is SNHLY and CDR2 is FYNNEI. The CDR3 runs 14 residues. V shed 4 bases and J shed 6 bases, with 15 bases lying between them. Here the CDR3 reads CASSAGSTIAEAFF. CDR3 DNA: TGTGCCAGCAGTGCTGGGTCAACGATCGCTGAAGCTTTCTTT.

CDR3 amino acids: CATSRDRAETQYF. DNA of the CDR3: TGTGCCACCAGCAGGGACAGGGCGGAGACCCAGTACTTC. The rearrangement joins TRBV15 to TRBJ2-5; TRBD1 aligns across 8 bases. Germline V gives CDR1 LNHNV, CDR2 YYDKDF (reference sequence). J was trimmed by 5 bases and V by 3 bases; bases with no gene match: 2. The CDR3 runs to 13 residues.

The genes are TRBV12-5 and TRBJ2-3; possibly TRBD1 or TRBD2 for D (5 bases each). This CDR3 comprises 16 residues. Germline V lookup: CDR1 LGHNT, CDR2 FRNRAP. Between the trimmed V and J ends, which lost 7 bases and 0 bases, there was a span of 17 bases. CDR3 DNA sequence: TGTGCTAGTGCCCCCGGGGCCTCCGCAAGCACAGATACGCAGTATTTT. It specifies CASAPGASASTDTQYF.

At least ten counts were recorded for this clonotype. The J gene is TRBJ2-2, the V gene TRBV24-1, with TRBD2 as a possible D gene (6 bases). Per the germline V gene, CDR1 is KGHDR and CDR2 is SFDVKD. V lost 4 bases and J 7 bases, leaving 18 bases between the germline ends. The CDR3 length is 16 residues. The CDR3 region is CATSDPRRGTHGELFF. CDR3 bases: TGTGCCACCAGTGACCCTCGACGGGGGACCCACGGGGAGCTGTTTTTT.

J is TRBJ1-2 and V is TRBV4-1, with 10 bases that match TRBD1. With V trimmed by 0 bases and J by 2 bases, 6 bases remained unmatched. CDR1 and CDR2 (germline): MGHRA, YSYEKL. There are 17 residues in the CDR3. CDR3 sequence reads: CASSQEPGQGLNYGYTF. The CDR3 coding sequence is TGCGCCAGCAGCCAAGAGCCGGGACAGGGGTTAAACTATGGCTACACCTTC.